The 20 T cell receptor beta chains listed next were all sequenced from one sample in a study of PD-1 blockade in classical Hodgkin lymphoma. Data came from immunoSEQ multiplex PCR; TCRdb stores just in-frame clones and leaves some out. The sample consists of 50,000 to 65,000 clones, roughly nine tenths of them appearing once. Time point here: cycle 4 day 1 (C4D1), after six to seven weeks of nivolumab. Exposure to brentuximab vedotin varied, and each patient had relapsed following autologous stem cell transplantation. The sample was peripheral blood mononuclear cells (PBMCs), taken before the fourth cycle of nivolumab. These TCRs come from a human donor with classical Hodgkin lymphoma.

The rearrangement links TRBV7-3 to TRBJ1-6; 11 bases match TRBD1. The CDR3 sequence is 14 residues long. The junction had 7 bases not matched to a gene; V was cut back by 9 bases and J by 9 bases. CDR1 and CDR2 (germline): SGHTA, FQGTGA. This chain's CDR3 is CASIPGQGGSPLHF. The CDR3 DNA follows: TGTGCCAGTATACCGGGACAGGGGGGTTCACCCCTCCACTTT.

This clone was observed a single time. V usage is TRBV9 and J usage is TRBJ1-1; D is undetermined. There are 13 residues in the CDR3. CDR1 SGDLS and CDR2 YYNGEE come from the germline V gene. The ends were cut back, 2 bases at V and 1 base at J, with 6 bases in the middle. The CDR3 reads CASSVNPNTEAFF. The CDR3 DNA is TGTGCCAGCAGCGTTAACCCGAACACTGAAGCTTTCTTT. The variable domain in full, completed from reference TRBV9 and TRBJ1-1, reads DSGVTQTPKHLITATGQRVTLRCSPRSGDLSVYWYQQSLDQGLQFLIQYYNGEERAKGNILERFSAQQFPDLHSELNLSSLELGDSALYFCASSVNPNTEAFFGQGTRLTVV.

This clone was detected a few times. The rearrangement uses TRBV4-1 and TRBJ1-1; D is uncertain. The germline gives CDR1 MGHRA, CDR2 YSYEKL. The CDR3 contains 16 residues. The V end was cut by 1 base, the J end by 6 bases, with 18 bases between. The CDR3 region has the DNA TGCGCCAGCAGCCAAGTTGGGAGAGCTTTTTGGGCTGAAGCTTTCTTT. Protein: CASSQVGRAFWAEAFF.

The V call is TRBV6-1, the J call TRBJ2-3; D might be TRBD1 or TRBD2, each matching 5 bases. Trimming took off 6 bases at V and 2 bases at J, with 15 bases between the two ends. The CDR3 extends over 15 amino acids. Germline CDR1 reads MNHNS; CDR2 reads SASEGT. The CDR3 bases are TGTGCCAGCAGGGCCTTACTAGGGACCACAGATACGCAGTATTTT. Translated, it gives CASRALLGTTDTQYF.

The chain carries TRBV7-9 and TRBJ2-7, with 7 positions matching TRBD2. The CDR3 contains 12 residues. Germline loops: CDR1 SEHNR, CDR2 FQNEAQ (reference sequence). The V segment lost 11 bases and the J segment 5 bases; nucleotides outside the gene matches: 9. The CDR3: CAGQAGVDEQYF. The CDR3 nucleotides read TGTGCCGGTCAGGCGGGGGTCGACGAGCAGTACTTC.

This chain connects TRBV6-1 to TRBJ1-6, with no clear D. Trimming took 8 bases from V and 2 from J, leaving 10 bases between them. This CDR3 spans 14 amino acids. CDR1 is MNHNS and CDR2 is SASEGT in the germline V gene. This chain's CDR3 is CASERDPYNSPLHF. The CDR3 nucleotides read TGTGCCAGCGAGAGAGACCCCTATAATTCACCCCTCCACTTT.

The CDR3 bases are TGTGCCAGTAGTATAGCCGGGTTTTCCTACGAGCAGTACTTC. Translating it yields CASSIAGFSYEQYF. The chain links TRBV19 to TRBJ2-7; D gene unclear. Germline-derived CDR1 and CDR2 are LNHDA and SQIVND (reference sequence). This CDR3 contains 14 residues. V lost 1 base, J lost 1 base, and 8 bases lay in between.

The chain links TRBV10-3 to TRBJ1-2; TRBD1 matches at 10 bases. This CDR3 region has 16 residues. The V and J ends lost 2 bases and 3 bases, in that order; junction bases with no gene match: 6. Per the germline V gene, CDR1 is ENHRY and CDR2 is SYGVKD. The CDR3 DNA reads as TGTGCCATCAGTGAGGCGACAGGGGGCGGTCACTATGGCTACACCTTC. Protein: CAISEATGGGHYGYTF.

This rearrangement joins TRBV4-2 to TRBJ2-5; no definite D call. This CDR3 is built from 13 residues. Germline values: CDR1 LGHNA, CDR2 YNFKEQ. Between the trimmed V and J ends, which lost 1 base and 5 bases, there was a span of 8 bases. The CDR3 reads CASSQGLEETQYF. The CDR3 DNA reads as TGTGCCAGCAGCCAAGGTCTCGAGGAGACCCAGTACTTC.

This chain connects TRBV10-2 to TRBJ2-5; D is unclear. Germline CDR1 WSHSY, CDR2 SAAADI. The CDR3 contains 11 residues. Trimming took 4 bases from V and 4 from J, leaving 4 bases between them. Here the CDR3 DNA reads TGCGCCAGCAGTGGGGTAGAGACCCAGTACTTC. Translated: CASSGVETQYF.

The CDR3, as DNA: TGCGCCAGCAGCCCCCCAAAGTCGCCTCACTACCTCTACGAGCAGTACTTC. The encoded protein is CASSPPKSPHYLYEQYF. The V and J genes are TRBV4-1 and TRBJ2-7; D is unresolved. The germline CDR1 and CDR2 sequences are MGHRA and YSYEKL. The CDR3 has 17 residues. V was cut by 4 bases and J by 3 bases, with 22 bases left in between.

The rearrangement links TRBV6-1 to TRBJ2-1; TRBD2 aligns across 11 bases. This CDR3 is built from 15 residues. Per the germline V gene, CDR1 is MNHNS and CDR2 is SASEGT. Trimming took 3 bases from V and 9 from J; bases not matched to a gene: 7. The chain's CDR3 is CASSERLAGRGEQFF. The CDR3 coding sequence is TGTGCCAGCAGTGAGCGACTAGCGGGGAGGGGTGAGCAGTTCTTC.

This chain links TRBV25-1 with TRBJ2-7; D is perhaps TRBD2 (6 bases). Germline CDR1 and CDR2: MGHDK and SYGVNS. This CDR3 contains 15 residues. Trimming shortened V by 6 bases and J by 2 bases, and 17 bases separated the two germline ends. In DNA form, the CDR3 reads TGTGCCAGCAGCCTCAGAGTAGGACTAACCTACGAGCAGTACTTC. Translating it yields CASSLRVGLTYEQYF.

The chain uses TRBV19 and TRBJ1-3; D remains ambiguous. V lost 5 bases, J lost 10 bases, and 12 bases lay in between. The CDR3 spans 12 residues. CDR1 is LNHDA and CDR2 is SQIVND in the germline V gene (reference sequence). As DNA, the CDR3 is TGTGCCAGTAGTGACATTGGAGGGACCATATATTTT. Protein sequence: CASSDIGGTIYF.

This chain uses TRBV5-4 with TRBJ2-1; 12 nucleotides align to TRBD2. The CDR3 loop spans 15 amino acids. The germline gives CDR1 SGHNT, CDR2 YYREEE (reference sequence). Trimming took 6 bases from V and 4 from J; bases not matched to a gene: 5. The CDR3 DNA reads TGTGCCAGCACACTACTAGCGGGGGGATACAATGAGCAGTTCTTC. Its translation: CASTLLAGGYNEQFF. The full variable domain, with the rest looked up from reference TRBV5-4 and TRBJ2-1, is ETGVTQSPTHLIKTRGQQVTLRCSSQSGHNTVSWYQQALGQGPQFIFQYYREEENGRGNFPPRFSGLQFPNYSSELNVNALELDDSALYLCASTLLAGGYNEQFFGPGTRLTVL.

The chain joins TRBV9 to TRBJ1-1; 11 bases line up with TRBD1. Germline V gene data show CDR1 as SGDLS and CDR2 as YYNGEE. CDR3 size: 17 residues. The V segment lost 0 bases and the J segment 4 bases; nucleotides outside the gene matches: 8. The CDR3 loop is CASSVGGQGAWGTEAFF. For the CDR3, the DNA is TGTGCCAGCAGCGTAGGAGGACAGGGGGCGTGGGGCACTGAAGCTTTCTTT. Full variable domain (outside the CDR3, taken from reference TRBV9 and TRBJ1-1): DSGVTQTPKHLITATGQRVTLRCSPRSGDLSVYWYQQSLDQGLQFLIQYYNGEERAKGNILERFSAQQFPDLHSELNLSSLELGDSALYFCASSVGGQGAWGTEAFFGQGTRLTVV.

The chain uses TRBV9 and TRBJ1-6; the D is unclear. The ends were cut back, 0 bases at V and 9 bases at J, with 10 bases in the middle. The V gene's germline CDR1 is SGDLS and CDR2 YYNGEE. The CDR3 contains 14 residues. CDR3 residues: CASSVDGDISPLHF. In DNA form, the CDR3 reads TGTGCCAGCAGCGTAGACGGGGATATTTCACCCCTCCACTTT.

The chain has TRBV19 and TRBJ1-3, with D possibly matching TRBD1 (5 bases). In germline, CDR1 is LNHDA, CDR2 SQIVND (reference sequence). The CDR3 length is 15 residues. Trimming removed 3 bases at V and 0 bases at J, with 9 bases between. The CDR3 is CASSIRQPSGNTIYF. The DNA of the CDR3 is TGTGCCAGTAGTATCCGACAGCCCTCTGGAAACACCATATATTTT.

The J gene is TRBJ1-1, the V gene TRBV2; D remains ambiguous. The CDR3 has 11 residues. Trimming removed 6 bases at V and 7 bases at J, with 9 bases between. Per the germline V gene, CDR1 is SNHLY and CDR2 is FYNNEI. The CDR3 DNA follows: TGTGCCAGCAGCCCCTATGATGAAGCTTTCTTT. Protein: CASSPYDEAFF.

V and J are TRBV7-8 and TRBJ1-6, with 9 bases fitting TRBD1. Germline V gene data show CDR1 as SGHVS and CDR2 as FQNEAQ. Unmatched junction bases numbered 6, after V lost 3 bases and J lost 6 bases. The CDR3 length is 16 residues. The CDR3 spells CASSFGQGLSNSPLHF. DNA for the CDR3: TGTGCCAGCAGCTTCGGACAGGGGCTTAGTAATTCACCCCTCCACTTT.